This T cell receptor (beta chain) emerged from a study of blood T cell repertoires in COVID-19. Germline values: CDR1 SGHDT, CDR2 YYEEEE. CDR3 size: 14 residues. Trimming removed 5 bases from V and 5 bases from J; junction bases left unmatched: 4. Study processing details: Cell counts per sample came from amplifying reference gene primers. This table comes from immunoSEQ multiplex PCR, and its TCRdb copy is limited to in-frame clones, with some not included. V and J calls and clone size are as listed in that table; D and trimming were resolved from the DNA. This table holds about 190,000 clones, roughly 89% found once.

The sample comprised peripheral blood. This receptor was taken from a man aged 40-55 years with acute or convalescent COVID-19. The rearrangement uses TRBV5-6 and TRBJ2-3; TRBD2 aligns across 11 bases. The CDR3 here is CASSLAGGVDTQYF. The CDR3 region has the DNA TGTGCCAGCAGTCTAGCGGGGGGTGTAGATACGCAGTATTTT.